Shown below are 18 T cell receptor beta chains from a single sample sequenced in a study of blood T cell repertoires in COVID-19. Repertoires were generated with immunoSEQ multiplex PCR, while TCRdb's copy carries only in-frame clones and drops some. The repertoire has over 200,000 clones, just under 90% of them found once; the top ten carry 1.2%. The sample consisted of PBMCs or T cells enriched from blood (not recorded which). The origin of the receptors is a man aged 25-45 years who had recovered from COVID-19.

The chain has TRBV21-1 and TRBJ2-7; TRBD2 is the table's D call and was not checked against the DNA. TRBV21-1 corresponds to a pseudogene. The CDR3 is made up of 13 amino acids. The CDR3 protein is CASSKDVGGEQYF. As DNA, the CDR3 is TGTGCCAGCAGCAAAGACGTGGGGGGCGAGCAGTACTTC.

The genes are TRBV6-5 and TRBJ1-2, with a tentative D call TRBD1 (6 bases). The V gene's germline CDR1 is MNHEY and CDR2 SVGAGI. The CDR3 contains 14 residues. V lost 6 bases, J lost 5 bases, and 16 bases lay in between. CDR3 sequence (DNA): TGTGCCAGCAGCCAGGGGCCGCTTCGGTATGGCTACACCTTC. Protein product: CASSQGPLRYGYTF.

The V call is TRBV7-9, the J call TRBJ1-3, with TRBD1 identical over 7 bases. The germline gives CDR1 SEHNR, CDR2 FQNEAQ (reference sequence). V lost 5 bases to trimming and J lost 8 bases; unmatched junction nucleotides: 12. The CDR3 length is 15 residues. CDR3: CASSPPTGQGDTIYF. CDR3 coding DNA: TGTGCCAGCAGCCCCCCCACCGGGCAGGGGGACACCATATATTTT.

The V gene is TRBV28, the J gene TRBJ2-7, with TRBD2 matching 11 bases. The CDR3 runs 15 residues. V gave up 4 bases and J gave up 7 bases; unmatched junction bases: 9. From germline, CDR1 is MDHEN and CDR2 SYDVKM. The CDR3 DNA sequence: TGTGCCAGCAGTTCAGACCTGACTAGCGGGGTGGAGCAGTACTTC. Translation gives CASSSDLTSGVEQYF.

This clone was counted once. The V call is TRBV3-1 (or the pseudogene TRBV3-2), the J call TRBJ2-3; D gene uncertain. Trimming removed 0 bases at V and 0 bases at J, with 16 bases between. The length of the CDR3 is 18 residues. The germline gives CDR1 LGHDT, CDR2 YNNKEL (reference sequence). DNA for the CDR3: TGTGCCAGCAGCCAAGATCGTAGTGGGCAAATTAGCACAGATACGCAGTATTTT. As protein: CASSQDRSGQISTDTQYF.

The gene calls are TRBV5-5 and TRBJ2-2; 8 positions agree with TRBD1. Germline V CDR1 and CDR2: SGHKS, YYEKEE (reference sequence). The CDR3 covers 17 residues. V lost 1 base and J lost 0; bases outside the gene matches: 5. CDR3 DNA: TGTGCCAGCAGCTTGTTTCTACAGGGGGCGAACACCGGGGAGCTGTTTTTT. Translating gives CASSLFLQGANTGELFF. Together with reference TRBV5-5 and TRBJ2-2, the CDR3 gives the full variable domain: DAGVTQSPTHLIKTRGQQVTLRCSPISGHKSVSWYQQVLGQGPQFIFQYYEKEERGRGNFPDRFSARQFPNYSSELNVNALLLGDSALYLCASSLFLQGANTGELFFGEGSRLTVL.

The DNA of the CDR3 is TGTGCCTGGAGTTCCAGGTATGAAGCTTTCTTT. It translates to CAWSSRYEAFF. The chain recombines TRBV30 with TRBJ1-1; D remains ambiguous. Trimming shortened V by 2 bases and J by 7 bases, and 8 bases separated the two germline ends. This CDR3 contains 11 residues. Germline V gene lookup returns CDR1 GTSNPN and CDR2 SVGIG (reference sequence). The full variable domain, rest sourced from reference TRBV30 and TRBJ1-1, is SQTIHQWPATLVQPVGSPLSLECTVEGTSNPNLYWYRQAAGRGLQLLFYSVGIGQISSEVPQNLSASRPQDRQFILSSKKLLLSDSGFYLCAWSSRYEAFFGQGTRLTVV.

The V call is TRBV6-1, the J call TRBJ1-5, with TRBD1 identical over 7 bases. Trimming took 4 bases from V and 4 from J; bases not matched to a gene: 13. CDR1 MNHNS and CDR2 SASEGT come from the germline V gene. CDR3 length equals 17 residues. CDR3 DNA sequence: TGTGCCAGCAGTGCACATTACAGGGGAGCACCTAATCAGCCCCAGCATTTT. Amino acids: CASSAHYRGAPNQPQHF.

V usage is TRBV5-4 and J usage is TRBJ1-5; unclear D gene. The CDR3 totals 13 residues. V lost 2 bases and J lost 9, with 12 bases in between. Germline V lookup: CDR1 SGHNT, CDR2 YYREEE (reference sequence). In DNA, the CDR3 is TGTGCCAGCAGCTTAAATTTGGGCCTGCCCCAGCATTTT. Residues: CASSLNLGLPQHF.

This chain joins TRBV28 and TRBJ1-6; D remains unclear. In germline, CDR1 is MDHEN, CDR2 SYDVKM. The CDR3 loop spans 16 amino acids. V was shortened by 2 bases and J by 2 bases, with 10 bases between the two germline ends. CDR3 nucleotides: TGTGCCAGCAGTTTAAGTTCGAGCCCCTATAATTCACCCCTCCACTTT. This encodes CASSLSSSPYNSPLHF.

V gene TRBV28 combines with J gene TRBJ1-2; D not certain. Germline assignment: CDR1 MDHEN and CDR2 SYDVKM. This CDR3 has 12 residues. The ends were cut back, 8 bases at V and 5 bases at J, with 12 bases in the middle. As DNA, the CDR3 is TGTGCCAGCCGACGCGAGGCTTATGGCTACACCTTC. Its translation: CASRREAYGYTF.

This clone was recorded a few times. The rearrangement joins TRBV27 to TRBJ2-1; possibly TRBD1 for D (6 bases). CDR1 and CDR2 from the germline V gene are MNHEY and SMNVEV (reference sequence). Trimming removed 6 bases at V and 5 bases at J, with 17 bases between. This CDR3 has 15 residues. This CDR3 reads CASSTAGTQDNEQFF. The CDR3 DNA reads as TGTGCCAGCAGCACCGCCGGGACACAAGACAATGAGCAGTTCTTC.

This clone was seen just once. The CDR3 loop reads CSVWLAGPGNEQFF. DNA for the CDR3: TGCAGCGTTTGGTTGGCGGGCCCCGGCAATGAGCAGTTCTTC. The chain links TRBV29-1 to TRBJ2-1; possible D gene TRBD2, 5 bases. This CDR3 is built from 14 residues. The germline gives CDR1 SQVTM, CDR2 ANQGSEA. The V end was cut by 5 bases, the J end by 6 bases, with 17 bases between.

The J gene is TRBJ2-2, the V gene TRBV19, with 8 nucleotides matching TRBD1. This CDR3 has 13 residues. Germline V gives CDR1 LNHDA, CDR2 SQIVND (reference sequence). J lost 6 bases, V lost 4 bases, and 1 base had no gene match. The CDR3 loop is CASSTQGAGELFF. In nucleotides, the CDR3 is TGTGCCAGTAGTACACAGGGGGCCGGGGAGCTGTTTTTT.

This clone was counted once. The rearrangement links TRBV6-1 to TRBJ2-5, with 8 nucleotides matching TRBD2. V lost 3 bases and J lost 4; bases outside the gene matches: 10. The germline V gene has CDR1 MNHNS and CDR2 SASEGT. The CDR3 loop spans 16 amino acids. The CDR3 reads CASSDPAPGGGETQYF. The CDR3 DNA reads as TGTGCCAGCAGTGACCCCGCACCGGGAGGGGGAGAGACCCAGTACTTC.

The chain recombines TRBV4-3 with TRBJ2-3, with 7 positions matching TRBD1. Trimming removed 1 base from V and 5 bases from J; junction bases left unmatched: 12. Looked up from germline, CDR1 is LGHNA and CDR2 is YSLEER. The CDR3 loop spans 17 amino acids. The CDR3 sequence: CASSQVWAPTGKDTQYF. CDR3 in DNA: TGCGCCAGCAGCCAAGTATGGGCTCCGACAGGGAAAGATACGCAGTATTTT.

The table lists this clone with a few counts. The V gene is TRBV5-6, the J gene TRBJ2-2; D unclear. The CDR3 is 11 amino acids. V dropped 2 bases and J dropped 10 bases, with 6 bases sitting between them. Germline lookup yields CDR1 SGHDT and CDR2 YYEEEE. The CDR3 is CASSFSSELFF. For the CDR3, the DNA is TGTGCCAGCAGCTTTTCTTCGGAGCTGTTTTTT.

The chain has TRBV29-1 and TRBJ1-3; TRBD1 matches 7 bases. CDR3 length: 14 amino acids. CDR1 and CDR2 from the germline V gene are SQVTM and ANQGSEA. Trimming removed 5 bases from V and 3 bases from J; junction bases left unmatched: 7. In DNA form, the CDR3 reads TGCAGCGTTATCCGGGACAGCGGTGGAAACACCATATATTTT. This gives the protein CSVIRDSGGNTIYF.